These 27 T cell receptor beta chains were all obtained from the same sample, sequenced in a study of shared clonotypes between healthy human individuals. Sequenced by immunoSEQ multiplex PCR; TCRdb stores in-frame clones only, minus some. The profile shows roughly 2.2 million clones, approximately 95% of them singletons. Sequencing input: naive CD4+ T cells from PBMCs. Subset in this sample: CD45RA+ positively selected. The receptors come from a man younger than 35 in good health. Some clones in this sample may be carry-over from other donors' samples.

V gene TRBV14 combines with J gene TRBJ2-7; D is unclear. Germline assignment: CDR1 SGHDN and CDR2 FVKESK. V gave up 0 bases and J gave up 6 bases, with 12 bases separating them. The CDR3 is 14 residues long. The CDR3 region is CASSQDLQQREQYF. In DNA, the CDR3 is TGTGCCAGCAGCCAAGATCTTCAACAGCGCGAGCAGTACTTC.

The chain has TRBV2 and TRBJ1-1; no clear D. The germline CDR1 and CDR2 sequences are SNHLY and FYNNEI. The CDR3 covers 14 residues. V was clipped by 2 bases and J by 0 bases, with 7 bases between them. CDR3 sequence: CASSESGVNTEAFF. CDR3 nucleotide sequence: TGTGCCAGCAGTGAAAGTGGGGTGAACACTGAAGCTTTCTTT. The full variable domain, rest sourced from reference TRBV2 and TRBJ1-1, is EPEVTQTPSHQVTQMGQEVILRCVPISNHLYFYWYRQILGQKVEFLVSFYNNEISEKSEIFDDQFSVERPDGSNFTLKIRSTKLEDSAMYFCASSESGVNTEAFFGQGTRLTVV.

The V and J genes are TRBV28 and TRBJ1-1, with D tentatively TRBD1 (5 bases). This CDR3 spans 15 amino acids. Trimming stripped 9 bases from V and 4 bases from J, with 21 bases between. Germline CDR1 MDHEN, CDR2 SYDVKM. The CDR3 nucleotides are TGTGCCAGTTGCCTGGGACCCCTCGGGGGCACTGAAGCTTTCTTT. Its translation is CASCLGPLGGTEAFF.

This clone turned up a few times. This chain connects TRBV2 to TRBJ1-5; perhaps TRBD1 as D (5 bases). The germline gives CDR1 SNHLY, CDR2 FYNNEI. The CDR3 contains 13 residues. The V gene lost 6 bases and the J gene lost 6 bases, with 12 bases spanning the gap. CDR3: CASRNDGGQPQHF. The CDR3 DNA sequence: TGTGCCAGCAGGAATGATGGGGGTCAGCCCCAGCATTTT.

The chain is built from TRBV10-2 and TRBJ2-1; 9 bases fit TRBD2. V dropped 6 bases and J dropped 5; count of bases not matched to a gene: 5. CDR1 and CDR2 from the germline V gene are WSHSY and SAAADI. The CDR3 loop spans 14 amino acids. The CDR3 protein is CASRGLASNNEQFF. The CDR3 DNA reads as TGCGCCAGCAGAGGACTAGCGAGTAACAATGAGCAGTTCTTC.

CDR3 amino acids: CASSILPGQGRGNEQFF. The CDR3 bases are TGTGCCAGCAGCATACTACCGGGACAGGGGAGAGGCAATGAGCAGTTCTTC. The genes are TRBV5-6 and TRBJ2-1; 10 nucleotides match TRBD1. The CDR3 totals 17 residues. Germline V CDR1 and CDR2: SGHDT, YYEEEE. J was trimmed by 6 bases and V by 4 bases; bases with no gene match: 13. Using reference TRBV5-6 and TRBJ2-1 for the parts outside the CDR3, the full variable domain is DAGVTQSPTHLIKTRGQQVTLRCSPKSGHDTVSWYQQALGQGPQFIFQYYEEEERQRGNFPDRFSGHQFPNYSSELNVNALLLGDSALYLCASSILPGQGRGNEQFFGPGTRLTVL.

The genes are TRBV9 and TRBJ1-2; 7 nucleotides line up with TRBD1. CDR1 and CDR2 from the germline V gene are SGDLS and YYNGEE. The CDR3 covers 14 residues. V trimming: 6 bases; J trimming: 8 bases; junction bases outside the gene matches: 13. The CDR3 region is CASNGDRGPGGYTF. The CDR3 DNA reads as TGTGCCAGCAACGGGGACAGAGGCCCGGGCGGCTACACCTTC. The full variable domain, in which reference TRBV9 and TRBJ1-2 provide the parts outside the CDR3, is DSGVTQTPKHLITATGQRVTLRCSPRSGDLSVYWYQQSLDQGLQFLIQYYNGEERAKGNILERFSAQQFPDLHSELNLSSLELGDSALYFCASNGDRGPGGYTFGSGTRLTVV.

The V gene is TRBV18, the J gene TRBJ1-5; D unresolved. The CDR3 spans 14 residues. Germline V gives CDR1 KGHSH, CDR2 LQKENI. V was pared by 3 bases and J by 7 bases, with 13 bases between. CDR3 DNA sequence: TGTGCCAGCTCACCTGGACTCCTCGGCCAGCCCCAGCATTTT. It specifies CASSPGLLGQPQHF.

The chain has TRBV6-7 and TRBJ1-1; the D is unclear. TRBV6-7 falls under the ORF class, with uncertain function. V dropped 2 bases and J dropped 7 bases, with 17 bases sitting between them. CDR3 length: 15 residues. As DNA, the CDR3 is TGTGCCAGCAGTTACGTATTGAGACTTCGACTTGAAGCTTTCTTT. Amino acids: CASSYVLRLRLEAFF.

The chain couples TRBV2 to TRBJ2-7; weak D call: TRBD1 (6 bases). V was shortened by 6 bases and J by 3 bases, with 12 bases between the two germline ends. There are 13 residues in the CDR3. The germline CDR1 and CDR2 sequences are SNHLY and FYNNEI. In nucleotides, the CDR3 is TGTGCCAGCAGACCCGGACAGCACTACGAGCAGTACTTC. Translating it yields CASRPGQHYEQYF.

The rearrangement links TRBV6-1 to TRBJ2-2; TRBD1 or TRBD2 may be the D gene (5 bases each). The CDR3 contains 14 residues. Germline V gene sequence: CDR1 MNHNS, CDR2 SASEGT. V was shortened by 6 bases and J by 6 bases, with 14 bases between the two germline ends. CDR3: CASRVTRDAGELFF. For the CDR3, the DNA is TGTGCCAGCAGAGTGACCAGGGACGCCGGGGAGCTGTTTTTT.

V and J are TRBV29-1 and TRBJ2-3; D unresolved. The length of the CDR3 is 13 residues. V lost 5 bases and J lost 6, with 15 bases in between. Germline CDR1 SQVTM, CDR2 ANQGSEA. CDR3 in DNA: TGCAGCGTTAGAGGACGGTCGTCGGATACGCAGTATTTT. Its protein product is CSVRGRSSDTQYF.

V and J are TRBV6-1 and TRBJ2-1, with a weak D call TRBD2 (6 bases). CDR1 is MNHNS, CDR2 SASEGT, per germline. CDR3 length: 15 amino acids. Trimming left V 1 base short and J 4 bases short, with 11 bases between. For the CDR3, the DNA is TGTGCCAGCAGTGAAGGCGGGGTCCTTTACAATGAGCAGTTCTTC. This codes for CASSEGGVLYNEQFF.

The chain joins TRBV7-8 to TRBJ1-1; the D gene is possibly TRBD1 (6 bases). This CDR3 has 15 residues. Per germline, CDR1 SGHVS and CDR2 FQNEAQ. Trimming took 0 bases from V and 3 from J, leaving 11 bases between them. The CDR3 loop reads CASSLALGQYTEAFF. The CDR3 coding sequence is TGTGCCAGCAGCTTAGCCCTCGGACAGTACACTGAAGCTTTCTTT.

Details on this clone: Other DNA sequences of this sample code for an identical CDR3. The gene calls are TRBV7-3 and TRBJ2-1; D not certain. V lost 2 bases to trimming and J lost 4 bases, with 6 bases between them. CDR1 SGHTA and CDR2 FQGTGA come from the germline V gene. The CDR3 totals 13 residues. The CDR3 bases are TGTGCCAGCAGCTTAGACTCGTACAATGAGCAGTTCTTC. Its protein product is CASSLDSYNEQFF.

The rearrangement joins TRBV5-4 to TRBJ2-5; 8 bases align to TRBD2. Germline V gene data show CDR1 as SGHNT and CDR2 as YYREEE (reference sequence). V dropped 3 bases and J dropped 5; count of bases not matched to a gene: 3. The CDR3 has 13 residues. Here the CDR3 reads CASSSSGSETQYF. The CDR3 region has the DNA TGTGCCAGCAGCTCGAGCGGGAGTGAGACCCAGTACTTC.

The chain joins TRBV9 to TRBJ1-2; 8 nucleotides agree with TRBD1. Germline V gene lookup returns CDR1 SGDLS and CDR2 YYNGEE. With 4 bases clipped from V and 6 bases from J, the junction kept 11 bases outside the gene matches. The CDR3 extends over 15 amino acids. The CDR3 DNA sequence: TGTGCCAGCAGCCCACGGCTACAGGGGGTGAATGGCTACACCTTC. Translation: CASSPRLQGVNGYTF.

The CDR3 coding sequence is TGTGCCAGCAGTCTACTAGCGGCCATAGGGAATGAGCAGTTCTTC. It translates to CASSLLAAIGNEQFF. The chain is built from TRBV2 and TRBJ2-1; 8 bases line up with TRBD2. Germline CDR1 SNHLY, CDR2 FYNNEI. CDR3 length: 15 amino acids. Trimming at V came to 5 bases and at J to 7 bases, leaving 10 bases not matched to a gene.

The rearrangement links TRBV28 to TRBJ1-5, with a possible D match to TRBD1 (6 bases). The CDR3 spans 15 residues. Germline loops: CDR1 MDHEN, CDR2 SYDVKM. Trimming cost V 4 bases and J 7 bases, with 17 bases left between them. DNA of the CDR3: TGTGCCAGCAGTTACCTCCGGGGGGGCCACCAGCCCCAGCATTTT. This encodes CASSYLRGGHQPQHF.

As regards this clone: Other DNA variants within this sample encode the same CDR3. V is TRBV14 and J is TRBJ1-5, with D uncertain. Per germline, CDR1 SGHDN and CDR2 FVKESK. V was clipped by 2 bases and J by 2 bases, with 7 bases between them. There are 14 residues in the CDR3. CDR3 coding DNA: TGTGCCAGCAGCCAATTGGGTGGCAATCAGCCCCAGCATTTT. The encoded protein is CASSQLGGNQPQHF.

The V gene is TRBV11-3, the J gene TRBJ1-1, with D perhaps matching TRBD1 (6 bases). Trimming took off 5 bases at V and 2 bases at J, with 15 bases between the two ends. Per the germline V gene, CDR1 is SGHNT and CDR2 is YENEEA. The CDR3 consists of 15 residues. As DNA, the CDR3 is TGTGCCAGCAGCCCCTACAGGGCGGTAAACACTGAAGCTTTCTTT. Protein sequence: CASSPYRAVNTEAFF.

This chain links TRBV7-2 with TRBJ2-1, with D possibly TRBD1 on 6 matching bases. Germline lookup yields CDR1 SGHTA and CDR2 FQGNSA. V gave up 7 bases and J gave up 4 bases, with 17 bases separating them. This CDR3 is built from 15 residues. Here the CDR3 DNA reads TGTGCCAGCACCACCACAATGGGGGCATACAATGAGCAGTTCTTC. Its protein is CASTTTMGAYNEQFF. Complete variable domain (other parts from reference TRBV7-2 and TRBJ2-1): GAGVSQSPSNKVTEKGKDVELRCDPISGHTALYWYRQSLGQGLEFLIYFQGNSAPDKSGLPSDRFSAERTGGSVSTLTIQRTQQEDSAVYLCASTTTMGAYNEQFFGPGTRLTVL.

The J gene is TRBJ1-2, the V gene TRBV28; D is undetermined. CDR3 size: 11 residues. CDR1 is MDHEN, CDR2 SYDVKM, per germline. V was pared by 8 bases and J by 1 base, with 5 bases between. Here the CDR3 reads CASGRNYGYTF. The CDR3 nucleotides are TGTGCCAGCGGTCGTAACTATGGCTACACCTTC.

This chain joins TRBV6-5 and TRBJ2-7, with D perhaps matching TRBD2 (5 bases). V was cut by 1 base and J by 1 base, with 11 bases left in between. Germline lookup yields CDR1 MNHEY and CDR2 SVGAGI. The CDR3 totals 15 residues. The CDR3 loop is CASSYWRGPSYEQYF. DNA of the CDR3: TGTGCCAGCAGTTACTGGAGAGGGCCTTCCTACGAGCAGTACTTC.

This sequence joins TRBV27 and TRBJ1-5; 9 positions agree with TRBD1. Germline CDR1 and CDR2: MNHEY and SMNVEV (reference sequence). V was pared by 5 bases and J by 7 bases, with 9 bases of the junction left unmatched. This CDR3 has 15 residues. The chain's CDR3 is CASSPGDREAQPQHF. The CDR3, as DNA: TGTGCCAGCAGTCCCGGGGACAGGGAGGCCCAGCCCCAGCATTTT.

The chain combines TRBV11-3 with TRBJ2-3, with TRBD2 matching over 7 bases. CDR3 length: 16 residues. V shed 0 bases, J shed 5 bases, and the junction held 8 bases outside the gene matches. The germline V gene encodes CDR1 SGHNT and CDR2 YENEEA. CDR3 nucleotide sequence: TGTGCCAGCAGCTTAGATGAACTAGCGTTAGGAGATACGCAGTATTTT. Protein: CASSLDELALGDTQYF.

The chain has TRBV5-1 and TRBJ2-1, with 7 bases lining up with TRBD2. Germline CDR1 is SGHRS and CDR2 is YFSETQ. The CDR3 has 15 amino acids. After removal of 0 bases from V and 7 bases from J, the junction contained 7 bases not matched to a gene. The DNA of the CDR3 is TGCGCCAGCAGCTTGGGCGGGAGCAGTGGGAATGAGCAGTTCTTC. Translating it yields CASSLGGSSGNEQFF.